This TCR beta chain was sequenced in a study of early T cells in non-severe SARS-CoV-2 infection. This clonotype was found many times. This CDR3 spans 15 amino acids. The V gene's germline CDR1 is PRHDT and CDR2 FYEKMQ (reference sequence). V lost 5 bases to trimming and J lost 2 bases, with 14 bases between them. A single record per CDR3 protein comes from TCRdb applying MiXCR to the 5' RACE reads. This repertoire shows 25,000 to 35,000 distinct CDR3 sequences, about 5.1% found once; its top ten account for roughly 2.7%. The specimen sequenced was whole blood. This TCR was sampled from an adult who was a healthcare worker with PCR-confirmed SARS-CoV-2 infection or an uninfected control (not recorded which). The chain employs TRBV13 and TRBJ2-3, with D perhaps matching TRBD2 (6 bases). The CDR3: CASSNTGTYTDTQYF. CDR3 DNA sequence: TGTGCCAGCAGCAATACCGGGACTTACACAGATACGCAGTATTTT.